Presented here are 27 T cell receptor beta chains from one specimen sequenced in a study of T-cell memory formation after mild COVID-19. TCRdb itself ran the 5' RACE reads through MiXCR, one entry per CDR3 protein. Of approximately 500,000 distinct CDR3 sequences detected, around 27% appear once; the ten largest clones hold around 12%. Sequenced sample: PBMCs or a T cell subset sorted from them (not recorded which). All receptors derive from an adult woman who had mild COVID-19 (a few samples of this study predate the infection). Cell type and time point are not known.

This chain joins TRBV5-1 and TRBJ1-2; 7 bases are a match to TRBD1. V dropped 5 bases and J dropped 6; count of bases not matched to a gene: 7. The CDR3 has 13 amino acids. Germline V CDR1 and CDR2: SGHRS, YFSETQ. The CDR3 DNA reads TGCGCCAGCAGTGAGGACAGGATCCATGGCTACACCTTC. This encodes CASSEDRIHGYTF.

This clonotype has only a few counts. The V gene is TRBV12-3 or TRBV12-4, the J gene TRBJ2-3; 7 bases match TRBD2. V was pared by 4 bases and J by 4 bases, with 5 bases of the junction left unmatched. The CDR3 spans 14 residues. The CDR3 sequence: CASSSTSSADTQYF. The CDR3 DNA sequence: TGTGCCAGCAGTTCGACTAGCAGTGCAGATACGCAGTATTTT.

A few counts support this clonotype. The chain employs TRBV2 and TRBJ2-2; D perhaps matches TRBD2 (5 bases). The CDR3 consists of 14 residues. The germline gives CDR1 SNHLY, CDR2 FYNNEI. Trimming removed 10 bases from V and 0 bases from J, with 12 bases in between. The DNA for the CDR3 is TGTGCCACCCGGGGTGCTACGAACACCGGGGAGCTGTTTTTT. Its translation: CATRGATNTGELFF.

The rearrangement uses TRBV4-2 and TRBJ2-3; unclear D gene. This CDR3 has 17 residues. Between the trimmed V and J ends, which lost 0 bases and 2 bases, there was a span of 15 bases. Per the germline V gene, CDR1 is LGHNA and CDR2 is YNFKEQ. CDR3: CASSQDLYLPYTDTQYF. The CDR3, as DNA: TGTGCCAGCAGCCAAGATCTATACCTTCCCTACACAGATACGCAGTATTTT.

The table lists this clonotype with a few counts. V gene TRBV7-2 combines with J gene TRBJ2-5; D is perhaps TRBD1 (5 bases). Per germline, CDR1 SGHTA and CDR2 FQGNSA. The length of the CDR3 is 13 residues. The V end lost 5 bases, the J end lost 4 bases, and 11 bases lay between the germline ends. CDR3 loop: CASSIQGVETQYF. The CDR3 nucleotides are TGTGCCAGCAGCATCCAAGGGGTAGAGACCCAGTACTTC. The entire variable domain, with the rest obtained from reference TRBV7-2 and TRBJ2-5, is as follows: GAGVSQSPSNKVTEKGKDVELRCDPISGHTALYWYRQSLGQGLEFLIYFQGNSAPDKSGLPSDRFSAERTGGSVSTLTIQRTQQEDSAVYLCASSIQGVETQYFGPGTRLLVL.

The chain employs TRBV12-3 or TRBV12-4 and TRBJ2-6; D might be TRBD2 (5 bases). The CDR3 totals 15 residues. V was pared by 4 bases and J by 1 base, with 8 bases between. CDR3 protein: CASSWTGSGANVLTF. The CDR3 nucleotides are TGTGCCAGCAGTTGGACGGGATCTGGGGCCAACGTCCTGACTTTC.

V gene TRBV6-2 or TRBV6-3 combines with J gene TRBJ1-1, with TRBD1 as a possible D gene (6 bases). The CDR3 runs to 13 residues. The germline V gene has CDR1 MNHEY and CDR2 SVGEGT. V lost 6 bases, J lost 2 bases, and 10 bases lay in between. CDR3 in amino acids: CASRDSQNTEAFF. As DNA, the CDR3 is TGTGCCAGCAGGGACAGCCAAAACACTGAAGCTTTCTTT.

The chain carries TRBV4-1 and TRBJ2-2; TRBD2 agrees at 8 bases. Germline V gives CDR1 MGHRA, CDR2 YSYEKL. V shed 3 bases, J shed 8 bases, and the junction held 11 bases outside the gene matches. The length of the CDR3 is 16 residues. CDR3 sequence: CASSHGPGLVAGELFF. CDR3 sequence (DNA): TGCGCCAGCAGCCACGGACCGGGACTAGTCGCGGGGGAGCTGTTTTTT.

This clonotype occurred a few times. The chain combines TRBV4-2 with TRBJ2-7; D is ambiguous. CDR3 length: 13 residues. Trimming removed 2 bases at V and 0 bases at J, with 5 bases between. Germline V CDR1 and CDR2: LGHNA, YNFKEQ. In DNA form, the CDR3 reads TGTGCCAGCAGCCAACCCGGCTCCTACGAGCAGTACTTC. Translation: CASSQPGSYEQYF.

The chain joins TRBV9 to TRBJ2-7; 10 bases fit TRBD1. Per the germline V gene, CDR1 is SGDLS and CDR2 is YYNGEE. This CDR3 has 16 amino acids. Losses at the gene ends were 3 bases for V and 5 bases for J; bases not matched to a gene: 11. The DNA of the CDR3 is TGTGCCAGCAGCGCGTTTACCGGGACAGGGGTAGACGAGCAGTACTTC. Translated: CASSAFTGTGVDEQYF.

The chain combines TRBV14 with TRBJ2-2, with TRBD1 matching 7 bases. From germline, CDR1 is SGHDN and CDR2 FVKESK. The CDR3 covers 17 residues. Trimming removed 0 bases from V and 4 bases from J; junction bases left unmatched: 8. CDR3 in amino acids: CASSQDYWTGLTGELFF. The DNA for the CDR3 is TGTGCCAGCAGCCAAGATTATTGGACAGGACTCACCGGGGAGCTGTTTTTT. The full variable domain, rest sourced from reference TRBV14 and TRBJ2-2, is EAGVTQFPSHSVIEKGQTVTLRCDPISGHDNLYWYRRVMGKEIKFLLHFVKESKQDESGMPNNRFLAERTGGTYSTLKVQPAELEDSGVYFCASSQDYWTGLTGELFFGEGSRLTVL.

This clonotype has just a few counts. This sequence joins TRBV4-2 and TRBJ1-4; TRBD1 might be the D (5 bases). The ends were cut back, 0 bases at V and 2 bases at J, with 13 bases in the middle. CDR3 length: 17 residues. Looked up from germline, CDR1 is LGHNA and CDR2 is YNFKEQ. In DNA, the CDR3 is TGTGCCAGCAGCCAAGAAGAAGGGGCACTGACTAATGAAAAACTGTTTTTT. It encodes CASSQEEGALTNEKLFF.

This rearrangement joins TRBV11-2 to TRBJ1-1; D gene ambiguous. This CDR3 is built from 13 residues. V was cut by 1 base and J by 6 bases, with 9 bases left in between. Germline lookup yields CDR1 SGHAT and CDR2 FQNNGV. The CDR3 DNA reads TGTGCCAGCAGCTTAGCGTGGGCAGCTGAAGCTTTCTTT. Its translation is CASSLAWAAEAFF.

This chain uses TRBV5-6 with TRBJ2-7, with D uncertain. The CDR3 has 14 residues. CDR1 and CDR2 (germline): SGHDT, YYEEEE. Between the trimmed V and J ends, which lost 2 bases and 1 base, there was a span of 10 bases. CDR3 amino acids: CASSFIYSSYEQYF. The CDR3 nucleotides read TGTGCCAGCAGCTTTATATATTCTTCCTACGAGCAGTACTTC.

Here the CDR3 reads CATSDARELLSYNEQFF. CDR3 coding DNA: TGTGCCACCAGTGATGCCAGGGAGTTACTCTCCTACAATGAGCAGTTCTTC. The V gene is TRBV24-1, the J gene TRBJ2-1; D may match TRBD1 or TRBD2 (5 bases each). The ends were cut back, 3 bases at V and 0 bases at J, with 14 bases in the middle. CDR1 and CDR2 (germline): KGHDR, SFDVKD. There are 17 residues in the CDR3.

J is TRBJ2-3 and V is TRBV4-1; no clear D gene. Trimming shortened V by 5 bases and J by 10 bases, and 10 bases separated the two germline ends. The germline V gene has CDR1 MGHRA and CDR2 YSYEKL. This CDR3 has 11 amino acids. The CDR3 DNA reads as TGCGCCAGCAGCAACCTTTTCGCGCAGTATTTT. Residues: CASSNLFAQYF.

This clonotype was counted only a few times. This chain uses TRBV5-1 with TRBJ2-1; 8 bases line up with TRBD2. The CDR3 covers 15 residues. Trimming took 3 bases from V and 4 from J; bases not matched to a gene: 6. Germline CDR1 is SGHRS and CDR2 is YFSETQ. The CDR3 sequence: CASSSPGGPYNEQFF. As DNA, the CDR3 is TGCGCCAGCAGCTCCCCGGGGGGGCCATACAATGAGCAGTTCTTC. The variable domain in full, with the rest retrieved from reference TRBV5-1 and TRBJ2-1, is KAGVTQTPRYLIKTRGQQVTLSCSPISGHRSVSWYQQTPGQGLQFLFEYFSETQRNKGNFPGRFSGRQFSNSRSEMNVSTLELGDSALYLCASSSPGGPYNEQFFGPGTRLTVL.

The V gene is TRBV6-6, the J gene TRBJ1-5, with 8 bases aligning to TRBD1. The CDR3 runs to 14 residues. Germline assignment: CDR1 MNHNY and CDR2 SVGAGI (reference sequence). Losses at the gene ends were 5 bases for V and 4 bases for J; bases not matched to a gene: 4. The DNA of the CDR3 is TGTGCCAGCAGTGACGGGACAGGTAATCAGCCCCAGCATTTT. Translating gives CASSDGTGNQPQHF.

This clonotype was recorded a few times. The chain has TRBV9 and TRBJ1-4; D unresolved. The CDR3 contains 14 residues. CDR1 and CDR2 from the germline V gene are SGDLS and YYNGEE. Trimming stripped 1 base from V and 6 bases from J, with 10 bases between. Here the CDR3 reads CASSVQDGYEKLFF. CDR3 bases: TGTGCCAGCAGCGTACAGGACGGATATGAAAAACTGTTTTTT.

This clonotype was found once. This rearrangement joins TRBV9 to TRBJ2-7; D possibly corresponds to TRBD2 (5 bases). Trimming took 0 bases from V and 1 from J, leaving 14 bases between them. The CDR3 runs to 16 residues. Germline loops: CDR1 SGDLS, CDR2 YYNGEE. This chain's CDR3 is CASSVGGVAPSYEQYF. Here the CDR3 DNA reads TGTGCCAGCAGCGTAGGAGGAGTAGCGCCTTCCTACGAGCAGTACTTC.

This clonotype was picked up a small number of times. The chain links TRBV5-5 to TRBJ2-5, with 11 nucleotides matching TRBD1. The CDR3 totals 17 residues. With 2 bases clipped from V and 0 bases from J, the junction kept 6 bases outside the gene matches. Germline V gives CDR1 SGHKS, CDR2 YYEKEE (reference sequence). Here the CDR3 DNA reads TGTGCCAGCAGCTTAAGGACAGGGGGCTTATACCAAGAGACCCAGTACTTC. Amino acid sequence: CASSLRTGGLYQETQYF.

The V gene is TRBV7-9, the J gene TRBJ2-3, with D hard to call. Trimming left V 5 bases short and J 4 bases short, with 10 bases between. The CDR3 length is 13 residues. The germline V gene has CDR1 SEHNR and CDR2 FQNEAQ (reference sequence). CDR3 nucleotides: TGTGCCAGCAGCCCCCCTCTTTCAGATACGCAGTATTTT. Its translation is CASSPPLSDTQYF.

The chain couples TRBV7-6 to TRBJ2-7; TRBD2 matches at 7 bases. The CDR3 contains 15 residues. Trimming cost V 5 bases and J 4 bases; bases outside gene matches: 11. Per the germline V gene, CDR1 is SGHVS and CDR2 is FNYEAQ. CDR3 nucleotides: TGTGCCAGCAGCCCCTGGGGCGGGAGAGGTTACGAGCAGTACTTC. Protein sequence: CASSPWGGRGYEQYF.

V is TRBV2 and J is TRBJ1-4; possibly TRBD1 for D (5 bases). This CDR3 comprises 13 residues. V was pared by 5 bases and J by 5 bases, with 9 bases between. Germline loops: CDR1 SNHLY, CDR2 FYNNEI. The CDR3 DNA is TGTGCCAGCAGTCTGACAGCAAATGAAAAACTGTTTTTT. It specifies CASSLTANEKLFF.

Turning to this clonotype: Since no conserved phenylalanine or tryptophan closes the CDR3, a read error is the likely cause. The chain combines TRBV5-1 with TRBJ2-4, with D uncertain. Between the trimmed V and J ends, which lost 0 bases and 7 bases, there was a span of 14 bases. This CDR3 has 15 residues. CDR1 and CDR2 from the germline V gene are SGHRS and YFSETQ. The CDR3 loop is CASSLDSIGRNIQYL. DNA for the CDR3: TGCGCCAGCAGCTTGGACTCGATAGGCCGTAACATTCAGTACTTA.

The table lists this clonotype with a count of one. The chain employs TRBV20-1 and TRBJ1-2; D ambiguous. V lost 0 bases to trimming and J lost 4 bases, with 15 bases between them. The CDR3 is made up of 15 amino acids. Germline loops: CDR1 DFQATT, CDR2 SNEGSKA (reference sequence). CDR3: CSARDGVKVSYGYTF. Written as DNA, the CDR3 is TGCAGTGCTAGAGATGGGGTGAAGGTTTCCTATGGCTACACCTTC.

This chain connects TRBV6-5 to TRBJ2-7, with D possibly being TRBD1 (6 bases). Germline assignment: CDR1 MNHEY and CDR2 SVGAGI. The ends were cut back, 4 bases at V and 5 bases at J, with 12 bases in the middle. The CDR3 has 13 residues. DNA for the CDR3: TGTGCCAGCAGTTGGGGGCGAGGGAACGAGCAGTACTTC. Its protein product is CASSWGRGNEQYF.